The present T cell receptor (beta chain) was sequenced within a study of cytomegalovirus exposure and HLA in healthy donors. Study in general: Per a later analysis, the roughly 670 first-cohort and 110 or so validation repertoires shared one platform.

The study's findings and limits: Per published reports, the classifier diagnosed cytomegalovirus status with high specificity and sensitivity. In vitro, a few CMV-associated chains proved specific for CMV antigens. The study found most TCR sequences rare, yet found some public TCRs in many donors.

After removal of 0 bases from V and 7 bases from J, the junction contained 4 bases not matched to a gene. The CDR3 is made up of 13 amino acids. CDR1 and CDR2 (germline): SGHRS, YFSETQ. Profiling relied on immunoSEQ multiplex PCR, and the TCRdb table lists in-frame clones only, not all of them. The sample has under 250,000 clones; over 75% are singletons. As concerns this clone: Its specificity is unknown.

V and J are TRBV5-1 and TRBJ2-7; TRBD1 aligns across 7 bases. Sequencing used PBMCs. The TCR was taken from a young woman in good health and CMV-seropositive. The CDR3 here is CASSLGQGWEQYF. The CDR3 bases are TGCGCCAGCAGCTTGGGACAGGGCTGGGAGCAGTACTTC.